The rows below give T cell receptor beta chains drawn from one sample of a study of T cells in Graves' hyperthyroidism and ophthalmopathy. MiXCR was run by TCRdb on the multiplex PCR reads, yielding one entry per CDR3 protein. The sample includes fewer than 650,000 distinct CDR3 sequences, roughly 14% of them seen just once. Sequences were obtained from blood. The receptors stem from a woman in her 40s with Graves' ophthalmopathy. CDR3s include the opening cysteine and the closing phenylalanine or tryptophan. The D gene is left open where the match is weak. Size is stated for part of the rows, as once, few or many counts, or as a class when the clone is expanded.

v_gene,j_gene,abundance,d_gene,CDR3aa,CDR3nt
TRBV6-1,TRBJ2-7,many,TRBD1,CASAEPGQGYEQYF,TGTGCCAGCGCAGAACCGGGACAGGGTTACGAGCAGTACTTC
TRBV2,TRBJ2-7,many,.,CASSEADTYEQYF,TGTGCCAGCAGTGAAGCGGATACCTACGAGCAGTACTTC
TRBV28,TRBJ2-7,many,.,CASSFNLNQLGSYEQYF,TGTGCCAGCAGTTTCAACCTAAATCAACTCGGCTCCTACGAGCAGTACTTC
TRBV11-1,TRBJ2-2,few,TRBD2,CASSPGLAGRSAGELFF,TGTGCCAGCAGCCCGGGACTAGCGGGAAGATCGGCCGGGGAGCTGTTTTTT
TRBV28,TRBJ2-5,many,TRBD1,CASSSRTGLRETQYF,TGTGCCAGCAGTTCCCGGACAGGGTTGAGGGAGACCCAGTACTTC
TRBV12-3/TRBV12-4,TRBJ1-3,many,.,CASTPTGLSGNTIYF,TGTGCCAGCACCCCCACAGGACTCTCTGGAAACACCATATATTTT
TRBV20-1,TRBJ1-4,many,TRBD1,CSARDLLQGINEKLFF,TGCAGTGCTAGAGATCTTTTACAGGGGATTAATGAAAAACTGTTTTTT
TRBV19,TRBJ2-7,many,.,CASSPGTGSTYEQYF,TGTGCCAGTAGTCCGGGGACGGGCTCCACCTACGAGCAGTACTTC
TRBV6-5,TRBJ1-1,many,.,CASSYAGLNRMNTEAFF,TGTGCCAGCAGTTACGCTGGACTCAACCGAATGAACACTGAAGCTTTCTTT
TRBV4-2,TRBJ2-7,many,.,CASSLGINLYEQYF,TGTGCCAGCAGCCTCGGGATTAACCTCTACGAGCAGTACTTC
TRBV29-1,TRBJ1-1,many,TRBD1,CSVPGRDRLEAFF,TGCAGCGTTCCCGGTAGGGACAGGTTGGAAGCTTTCTTT
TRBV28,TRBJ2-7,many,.,CASSFGRESYEQYF,TGTGCCAGCAGTTTTGGCAGGGAGTCCTACGAGCAGTACTTC
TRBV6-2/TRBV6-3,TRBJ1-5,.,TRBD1,CASSIARTGRAQPQHF,TGTGCCAGCAGTATCGCACGGACAGGACGGGCTCAGCCCCAGCATTTT
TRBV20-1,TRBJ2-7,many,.,CSARASGTYPYEQYF,TGCAGTGCTAGAGCCTCAGGGACGTACCCTTACGAGCAGTACTTC
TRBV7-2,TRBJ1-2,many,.,CASSQPGGNYGYTF,TGTGCCAGCAGCCAACCCGGGGGTAACTATGGCTACACCTTC
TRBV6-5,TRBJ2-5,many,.,CASRSTLRTGETQYF,TGTGCCAGCAGATCTACCCTTCGGACGGGGGAGACCCAGTACTTC
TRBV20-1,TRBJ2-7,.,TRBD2,CSGGSGNYEQYF,TGCAGTGGGGGCAGCGGGAACTACGAGCAGTACTTC
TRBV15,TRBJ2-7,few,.,CATSRDRHGFYEQYF,TGTGCCACCAGCAGAGATAGGCACGGGTTCTACGAGCAGTACTTC
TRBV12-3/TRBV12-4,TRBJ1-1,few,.,CASSFGSRTEAFF,TGTGCCAGCAGTTTCGGAAGCCGGACTGAAGCTTTCTTT
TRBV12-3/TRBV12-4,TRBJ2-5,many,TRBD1,CASSLAWGQEETQYF,TGTGCCAGCAGTTTAGCGTGGGGACAGGAGGAGACCCAGTACTTC
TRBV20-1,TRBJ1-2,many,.,CSARMGSGYGYTF,TGCAGTGCTAGAATGGGGTCAGGGTATGGCTACACCTTC
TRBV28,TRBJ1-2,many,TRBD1,CASSSTGGNYGYTF,TGTGCCAGCAGTTCGACAGGGGGCAACTATGGCTACACCTTC
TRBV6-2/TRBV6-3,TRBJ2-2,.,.,CASSYVGRGTGELFF,TGTGCCAGCAGTTATGTGGGGCGAGGCACCGGGGAGCTGTTTTTT
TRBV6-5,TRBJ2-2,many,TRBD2,CASSYPAGVTGELFF,TGTGCCAGCAGTTACCCAGCGGGAGTAACCGGGGAGCTGTTTTTT
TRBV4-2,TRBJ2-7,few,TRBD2,CASSHSGTSGVEQYF,TGTGCCAGCAGCCACTCCGGGACTAGCGGAGTCGAGCAGTACTTC
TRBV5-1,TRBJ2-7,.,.,CASSHRDTGGEQYF,TGCGCCAGCAGCCACCGGGACACGGGTGGCGAGCAGTACTTC
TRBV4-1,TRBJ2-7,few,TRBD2,CASSQDKTSGTYEQYF,TGCGCCAGCAGCCAAGATAAGACTAGCGGGACCTACGAGCAGTACTTC
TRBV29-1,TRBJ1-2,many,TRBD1,CSVEDLGGRGIGYTF,TGCAGCGTTGAAGATCTTGGGGGCAGGGGGATTGGCTACACCTTC
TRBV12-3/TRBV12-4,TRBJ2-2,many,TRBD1,CASSFGAGTGGRGELFF,TGTGCCAGCAGTTTCGGAGCCGGGACAGGGGGAAGAGGGGAGCTGTTTTTT
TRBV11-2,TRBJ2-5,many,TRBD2,CASSPRPSGEETQYF,TGTGCCAGCAGCCCCCGTCCTAGCGGGGAAGAGACCCAGTACTTC
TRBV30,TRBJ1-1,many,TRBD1,CAWSVRVGTGGTEAFF,TGTGCCTGGAGTGTACGTGTAGGAACAGGGGGTACTGAAGCTTTCTTT
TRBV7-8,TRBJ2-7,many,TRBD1,CASSLRDRAYEQYF,TGTGCCAGCAGCTTAAGGGACAGGGCCTACGAGCAGTACTTC
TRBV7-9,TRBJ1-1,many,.,CASSSTDPGLGRGSTEAFF,TGTGCCAGCAGTTCTACAGATCCGGGCCTAGGACGGGGGAGCACTGAAGCTTTCTTT
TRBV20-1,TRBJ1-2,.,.,CSAVGTGYGYTF,TGCAGTGCGGTCGGGACGGGCTATGGCTACACCTTC
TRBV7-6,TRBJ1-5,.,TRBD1,CASSRQGEHQPQHF,TGTGCCAGCAGCCGACAGGGGGAACATCAGCCCCAGCATTTT
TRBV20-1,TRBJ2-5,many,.,CSSSDLQETQYF,TGCAGTTCCTCGGACCTTCAAGAGACCCAGTACTTC
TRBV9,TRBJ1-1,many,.,CASSAVSGENTEAFF,TGTGCCAGCAGTGCCGTTTCAGGGGAAAACACTGAAGCTTTCTTT
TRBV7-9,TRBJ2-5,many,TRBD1,CASSIGTGVETQYF,TGTGCCAGCAGCATCGGGACAGGGGTAGAGACCCAGTACTTC
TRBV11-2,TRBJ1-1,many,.,CASSGSQAFF,TGTGCCAGCAGCGGTTCCCAAGCTTTCTTT
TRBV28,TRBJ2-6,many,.,CASSLEGDSGANALTF,TGTGCCAGCAGTTTAGAGGGTGATAGTGGGGCCAACGCCCTGACTTTC
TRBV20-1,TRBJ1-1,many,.,CSASRWRNTEAFF,TGCAGTGCTTCCCGCTGGAGGAACACTGAAGCTTTCTTT
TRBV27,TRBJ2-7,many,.,CASSLFRGAHEQYF,TGTGCCAGCAGTTTATTTCGGGGGGCCCACGAGCAGTACTTC
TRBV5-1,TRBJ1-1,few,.,CASSLGTRRGTEAFF,TGCGCCAGCAGCTTGGGGACTCGGAGAGGCACTGAAGCTTTCTTT
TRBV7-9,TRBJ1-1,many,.,CASSFEGRVTEAFF,TGTGCCAGCAGCTTTGAGGGACGGGTCACTGAAGCTTTCTTT
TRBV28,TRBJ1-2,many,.,CAGTTTGDGYTF,TGTGCCGGCACCACCACCGGAGATGGCTACACCTTC
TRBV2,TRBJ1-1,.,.,CASSESGGGNTEAFF,TGTGCCAGCAGTGAATCGGGCGGGGGTAACACTGAAGCTTTCTTT
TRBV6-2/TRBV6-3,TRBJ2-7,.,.,CASSYSGPSSYEQYF,TGTGCCAGCAGTTACTCGGGTCCTAGCTCCTACGAGCAGTACTTC
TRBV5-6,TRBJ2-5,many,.,CASSLAIAAQETQYF,TGTGCCAGCAGCTTGGCCATAGCAGCACAAGAGACCCAGTACTTC
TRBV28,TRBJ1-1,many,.,CASLLRGTEAFF,TGTGCCAGCCTGCTTAGGGGGACTGAAGCTTTCTTT
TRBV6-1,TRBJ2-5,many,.,CASSEANRQETQYF,TGTGCCAGCAGTGAAGCGAACAGGCAGGAGACCCAGTACTTC
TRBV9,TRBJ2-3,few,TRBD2,CASSVDAGTSGLKDGPDTQYF,TGTGCCAGCAGCGTAGATGCGGGGACTAGCGGCCTAAAGGACGGGCCAGATACGCAGTATTTT